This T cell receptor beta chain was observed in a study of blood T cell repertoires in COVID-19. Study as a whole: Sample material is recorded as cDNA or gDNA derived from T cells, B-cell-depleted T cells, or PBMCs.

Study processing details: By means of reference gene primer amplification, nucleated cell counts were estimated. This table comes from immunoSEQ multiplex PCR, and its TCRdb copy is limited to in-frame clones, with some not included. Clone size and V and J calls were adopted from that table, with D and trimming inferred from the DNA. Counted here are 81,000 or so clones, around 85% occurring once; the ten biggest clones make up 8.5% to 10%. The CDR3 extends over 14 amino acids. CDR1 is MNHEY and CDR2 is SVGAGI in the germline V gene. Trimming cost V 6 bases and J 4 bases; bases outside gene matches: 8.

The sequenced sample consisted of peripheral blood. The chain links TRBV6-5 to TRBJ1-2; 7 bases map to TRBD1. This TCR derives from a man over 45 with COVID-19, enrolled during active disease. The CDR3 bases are TGTGCCAGCAGGGGGGACAGATCGCTCTATGGCTACACCTTC. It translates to CASRGDRSLYGYTF.